The entry below describes one T cell receptor (beta chain). Its cognate antigen has yet to be identified. Per-base qualities were not stored, and no clone one base away is much larger. These data originate in a study of chemoradiotherapy in HPV16-positive cancers (dated by TCRdb to between 2021 and 2024). For the study in its entirety: Using functional T-cell assays on cells from a couple of HPV16-positive patients, the researchers defined candidate HPV-specific T-cell clones and common TCR motifs. The study asked whether T-cell immunity to the HPV oncoproteins E6 and E7 changes during chemoradiotherapy and whether this immunity affects survival. Next, the candidate HPV-specific TCRs and motifs were followed in TCR repertoires from under 95 patients with HPV-related cancers.

For CDR1 and CDR2, the germline V gene lists LGHNA and YSLEER. The CDR3 contains 14 residues, cysteine and phenylalanine counted. The CDR3 DNA has 42 bases and is translated from base 1. Trimming costs V 0 bases and J 5 bases, and their ends lie 10 bases apart. Study-wide findings and limitations: In HPV16-positive patients, expansion of HPV-responsive T cells during chemoradiotherapy was found to be associated with improved recurrence-free survival. The functional definition of HPV-specific T cells came from only a couple of HPV16-positive patients, and the survival association was reported for HPV16-positive patients. Expansion of candidate HPV-specific clones and E7-related TCR motifs was observed in the tumor microenvironment during treatment, whereas no such expansion was observed for non-HPV-specific T cells.

The library was made by the immunoSEQ multiplex PCR assay. What TCRdb holds here is the immuneACCESS table cut down to in-frame rearrangements. Part of the clones is not present; checked against another copy, under half of the missing clones reflect an unresolved V gene, and the others are unexplained. This sample holds about 17,000 clones; roughly nine tenths were observed only once. The ten largest clones add up to 11% to 15% of the sample. Repertoires were sampled repeatedly over the course of chemoradiotherapy, so clonal expansion could be followed in the tumor microenvironment. This sample comprised blood, obtained from a patient who underwent chemoradiotherapy. In this chain, TRBV4-3 is recombined with TRBJ1-1, with the D gene call left open. The sequence derives from a human donor with HPV-associated anogenital cancer. The DNA sequence reads TGCGCCAGCAGCCAAGAATGGGGAGGGACTGAAGCTTTCTTT. This sequence encodes CASSQEWGGTEAFF.